This TCR beta chain was found in a study of cytomegalovirus exposure and HLA in healthy donors. Study-level results: Accurate prediction of most subjects' HLA-A and HLA-B alleles from TCR beta sequences was reported. The authors enumerated 150 to 200 TCR beta chains as linked to cytomegalovirus. When a later analysis compared HLA-associated TCR beta chains with equally common others, the HLA-associated chains turned out to be more clonally expanded and to have lower generation probabilities.

Primers: 60 Vbeta forward and 13 Jbeta reverse. Data came from immunoSEQ multiplex PCR; TCRdb stores just in-frame clones and leaves some out. The sample consists of 130,000 or so clones, just under 75% of them appearing once. Worth noting for this clone: Its antigen is not identified.

Sample: PBMCs. The TCR comes from a middle-aged man in good health and CMV-seropositive.

The CDR3 loop reads CASGAKYEQYF. CDR3 nucleotides: TGTGCCAGCGGGGCAAAATACGAGCAGTACTTC. The chain uses TRBV28 and TRBJ2-7; weak D call: TRBD1 (5 bases). Germline V gives CDR1 MDHEN, CDR2 SYDVKM. The CDR3 spans 11 residues. Between the trimmed V and J ends, which lost 8 bases and 4 bases, there was a span of 9 bases. Drawing the rest from reference TRBV28 and TRBJ2-7, the complete variable domain is DVKVTQSSRYLVKRTGEKVFLECVQDMDHENMFWYRQDPGLGLRLIYFSYDVKMKEKGDIPEGYSVSREKKERFSLILESASTNQTSMYLCASGAKYEQYFGPGTRLTVT.